This record concerns one T cell receptor beta chain sequence. Its binding antigen is unknown. Base qualities are not at hand, and no much larger clone is one base apart. The donors were healthy, HIV-negative adults who had no recently reported acute infections or vaccinations. Every donor was a Caucasian adult living in Nashville, Tennessee, USA. In the unsorted samples, approximately 85 million PBMCs were counted, and genomic DNA was extracted using the QIAamp DNA Blood Mini kit. Blood was collected by leukapheresis, and PBMCs were isolated by Ficoll-Histopaque density gradient centrifugation and then cryopreserved in liquid nitrogen vapor phase. The germline V gene encodes CDR1 WSHSY and CDR2 SAAADI. From the cysteine up to the phenylalanine, the CDR3 has a length of 13 residues. Only the CDR3 DNA stays, 39 bases, in frame from base 1. Deletion took 11 bases off V and 1 base off J, with a span of 12 bases between the germline ends.

Using the deep immunoSEQ assay, TCR CDR3 regions were amplified from genomic DNA by multiplex PCR. Genomic DNA extracted from each cell subset was distributed evenly over all wells of several immunoSEQ 96-well plates, and each plate served as one replicate. For unsorted PBMC, each replicate PCR was loaded with roughly 270 ng genomic DNA, equivalent to tens of thousands of T cell genomes. Ten immunoSEQ deep assay plates were used to sequence the unsorted PBMC genomic DNA. The purified libraries were quantified using a Qubit 3.0 fluorometer, sized with a Bioanalyzer 2100, and then quantified again using the KAPA Library Quantification kit. Each immunoSEQ 96-well plate was sequenced on its own single-read 150-cycle Illumina NextSeq 550 flow cell. As for the original processing: Because only junctional sequences without quality scores were contained in the immunoSEQ output, filtering matching that applied to full-length reads could not be performed. Sequences were annotated with PyIR, a Python wrapper for IgBLAST v1.9, and V/J genes and CDR3 were assigned using IMGT germline references. Any read was removed if the V/J assignment was weak (E-value above 1e-6), the CDR3 was missing, or the read contained stop codons, out-of-frame junctions, or ambiguous translated residues. V3J clonotypes were defined as sequences sharing an identical inferred V gene, J gene, and CDR3 amino acid sequence. The percentage overlap between two repertoires was calculated by dividing the number of shared unique clonotypes by the size of the smaller repertoire. Richness of each repertoire was evaluated using RTK rarefaction, the Chao1 estimator, and Recon v2.1 estimates of unobserved clonotypes. TCRdb provides this immuneACCESS table in a form limited to in-frame rearrangements. Some clones are lacking; in checked studies, under half of them reflect an unresolved V gene, and why the rest are absent is not known. Clone size and the V and J calls come from that table; the DNA yielded D and trimming. The sample table shows roughly 500,000 clones, and roughly 80% are seen once. Of the sample, approximately 13% falls within the top ten clones.

This record belongs to a study of shared clonotypes between healthy human individuals (dated by TCRdb to the early 2020s). About the full investigation: A couple of women and three men aged 18 to 49 years were included in the cohort. To estimate repertoire size and how much clonotypes are shared between individuals, the study performed deep sequencing of blood TCR repertoires from about five healthy adults. To increase sequencing depth and limit assay-specific biases, TCR repertoire library preparation and sequencing were carried out by different laboratories using diverse techniques. Each donor's leukapheresis produced roughly between roughly 0.85 and 10 billion PBMCs.

Broader findings and caveats from the paper: Because the study included a small number of donors, the genetic and exposure-history diversity represented was limited. Pairwise subsampling led to the expectation that sequencing depth would affect the degree of clonotype sharing among donors. Sampling was limited to blood, and TCR repertoires in tissue likely differ from TCR repertoires in blood.

This clonotype was sampled from a woman in her thirties or forties in good health. Some clones in this sample may be carry-over from other donors' samples. The sequenced sample consisted of PBMCs. Recombination connected TRBV10-2 to TRBJ2-1; TRBD2 might be the D gene, on 5 matching bases. The DNA sequence reads TGCGCCGCACGGGGTAGTTCCTACAATGAGCAGTTCTTC. Its protein product is CAARGSSYNEQFF.